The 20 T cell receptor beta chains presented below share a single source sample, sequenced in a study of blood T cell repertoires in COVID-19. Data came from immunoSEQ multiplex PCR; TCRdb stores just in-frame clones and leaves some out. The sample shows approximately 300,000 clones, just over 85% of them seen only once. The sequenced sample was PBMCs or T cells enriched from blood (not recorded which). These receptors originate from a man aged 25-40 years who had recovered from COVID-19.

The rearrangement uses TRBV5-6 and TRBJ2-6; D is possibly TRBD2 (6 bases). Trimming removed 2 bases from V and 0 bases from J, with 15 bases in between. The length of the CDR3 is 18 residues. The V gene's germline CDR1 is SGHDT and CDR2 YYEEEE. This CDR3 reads CASSFGGAGYSGANVLTF. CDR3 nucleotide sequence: TGTGCCAGCAGCTTCGGAGGGGCGGGTTACTCTGGGGCCAACGTCCTGACTTTC.

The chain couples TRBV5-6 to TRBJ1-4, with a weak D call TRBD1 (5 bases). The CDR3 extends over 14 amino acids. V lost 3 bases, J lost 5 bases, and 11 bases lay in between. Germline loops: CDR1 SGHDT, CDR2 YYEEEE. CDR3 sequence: CASSWRAGNEKLFF. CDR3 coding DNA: TGTGCCAGCAGCTGGCGCGCAGGGAATGAAAAACTGTTTTTT.

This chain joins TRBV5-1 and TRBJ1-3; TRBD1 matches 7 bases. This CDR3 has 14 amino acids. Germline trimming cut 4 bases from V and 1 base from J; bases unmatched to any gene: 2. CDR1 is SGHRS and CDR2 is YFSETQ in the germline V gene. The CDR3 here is CASSKGASGNTIYF. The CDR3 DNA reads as TGCGCCAGCAGCAAGGGGGCTTCTGGAAACACCATATATTTT.

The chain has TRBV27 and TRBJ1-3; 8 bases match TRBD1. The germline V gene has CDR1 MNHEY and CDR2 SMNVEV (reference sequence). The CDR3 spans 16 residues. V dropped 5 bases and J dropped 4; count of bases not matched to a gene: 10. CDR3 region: CASSIRGPYSGNTIYF. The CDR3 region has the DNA TGTGCCAGCAGTATCAGGGGGCCTTACTCGGGAAACACCATATATTTT.

The CDR3 sequence is CASSFVSSEAYEQYF. As DNA, the CDR3 is TGTGCCAGCAGCTTTGTTTCTAGCGAAGCCTACGAGCAGTACTTC. The rearrangement joins TRBV7-2 to TRBJ2-7; tentative D call: TRBD2 (6 bases). Germline CDR1 SGHTA, CDR2 FQGNSA. Between the trimmed V and J ends, which lost 3 bases and 2 bases, there was a span of 14 bases. The CDR3 runs to 15 residues.

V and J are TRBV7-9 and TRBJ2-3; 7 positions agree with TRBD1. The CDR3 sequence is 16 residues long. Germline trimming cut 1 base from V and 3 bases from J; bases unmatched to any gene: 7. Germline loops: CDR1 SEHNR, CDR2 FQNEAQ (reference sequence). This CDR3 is CASSLVTGISTDTQYF. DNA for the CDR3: TGTGCCAGCAGCTTAGTGACAGGGATATCTACAGATACGCAGTATTTT.

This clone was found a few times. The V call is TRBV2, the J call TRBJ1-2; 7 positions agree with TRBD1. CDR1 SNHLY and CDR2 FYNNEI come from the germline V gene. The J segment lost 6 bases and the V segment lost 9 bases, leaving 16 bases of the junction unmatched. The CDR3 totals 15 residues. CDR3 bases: TGTGCCAGTGAGCCCGGGTTAGGAACAGGGGATGGCTACACCTTC. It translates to CASEPGLGTGDGYTF.

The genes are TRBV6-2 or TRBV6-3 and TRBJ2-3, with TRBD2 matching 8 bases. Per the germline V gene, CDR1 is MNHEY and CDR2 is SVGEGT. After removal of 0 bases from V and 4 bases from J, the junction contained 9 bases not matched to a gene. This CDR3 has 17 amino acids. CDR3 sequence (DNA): TGTGCCAGCAGTTACTCGTCGAGCGGGAGTAGCCCAGATACGCAGTATTTT. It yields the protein CASSYSSSGSSPDTQYF.

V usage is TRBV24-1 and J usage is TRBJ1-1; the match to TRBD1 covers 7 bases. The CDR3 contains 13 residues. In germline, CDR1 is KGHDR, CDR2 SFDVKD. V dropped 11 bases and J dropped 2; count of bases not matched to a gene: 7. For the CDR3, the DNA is TGTGCCATTAGTAACAGGGGAAACACTGAAGCTTTCTTT. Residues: CAISNRGNTEAFF.

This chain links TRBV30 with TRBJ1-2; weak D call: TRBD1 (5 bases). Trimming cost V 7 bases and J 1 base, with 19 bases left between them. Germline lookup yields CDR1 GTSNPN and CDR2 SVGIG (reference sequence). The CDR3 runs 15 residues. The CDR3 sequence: CAFGTERSHNYGYTF. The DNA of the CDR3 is TGTGCCTTCGGGACTGAACGAAGCCATAACTATGGCTACACCTTC. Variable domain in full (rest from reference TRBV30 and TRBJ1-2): SQTIHQWPATLVQPVGSPLSLECTVEGTSNPNLYWYRQAAGRGLQLLFYSVGIGQISSEVPQNLSASRPQDRQFILSSKKLLLSDSGFYLCAFGTERSHNYGYTFGSGTRLTVV.

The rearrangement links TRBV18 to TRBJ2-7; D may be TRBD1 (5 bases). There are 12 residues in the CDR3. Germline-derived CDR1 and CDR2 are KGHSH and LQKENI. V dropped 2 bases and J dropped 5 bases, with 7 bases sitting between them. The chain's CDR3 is CASSPRGDEQYF. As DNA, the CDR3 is TGTGCCAGCTCACCAAGGGGCGACGAGCAGTACTTC. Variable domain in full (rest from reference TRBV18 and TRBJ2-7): NAGVMQNPRHLVRRRGQEARLRCSPMKGHSHVYWYRQLPEEGLKFMVYLQKENIIDESGMPKERFSAEFPKEGPSILRIQQVVRGDSAAYFCASSPRGDEQYFGPGTRLTVT.

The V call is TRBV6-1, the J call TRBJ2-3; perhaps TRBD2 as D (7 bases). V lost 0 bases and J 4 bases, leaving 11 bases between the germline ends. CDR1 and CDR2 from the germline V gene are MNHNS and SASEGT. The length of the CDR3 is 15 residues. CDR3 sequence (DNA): TGTGCCAGCAGTGAAGCGAAAGGGGGGGCAGATACGCAGTATTTT. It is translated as CASSEAKGGADTQYF.

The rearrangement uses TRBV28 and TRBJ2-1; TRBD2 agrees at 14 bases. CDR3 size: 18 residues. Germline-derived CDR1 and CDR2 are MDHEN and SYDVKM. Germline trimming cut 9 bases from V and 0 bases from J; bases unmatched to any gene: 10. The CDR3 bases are TGTGCCAGTAAAGGACTAGCGGGAGGTCGAAGCTCCTACAATGAGCAGTTCTTC. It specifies CASKGLAGGRSSYNEQFF.

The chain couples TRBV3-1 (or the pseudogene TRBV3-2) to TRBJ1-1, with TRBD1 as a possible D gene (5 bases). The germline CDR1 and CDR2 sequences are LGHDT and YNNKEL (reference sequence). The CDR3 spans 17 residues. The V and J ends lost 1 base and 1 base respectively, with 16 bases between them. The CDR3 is CASSQVLRGTANTEAFF. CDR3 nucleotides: TGTGCCAGCAGCCAAGTACTTCGCGGGACGGCGAACACTGAAGCTTTCTTT.

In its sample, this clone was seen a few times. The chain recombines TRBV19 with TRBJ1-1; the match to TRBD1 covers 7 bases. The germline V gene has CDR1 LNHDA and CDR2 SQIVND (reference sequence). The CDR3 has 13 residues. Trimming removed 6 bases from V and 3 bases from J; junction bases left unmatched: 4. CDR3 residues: CASRGGRYTEAFF. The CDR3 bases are TGTGCCAGTAGAGGGGGCCGGTACACTGAAGCTTTCTTT.

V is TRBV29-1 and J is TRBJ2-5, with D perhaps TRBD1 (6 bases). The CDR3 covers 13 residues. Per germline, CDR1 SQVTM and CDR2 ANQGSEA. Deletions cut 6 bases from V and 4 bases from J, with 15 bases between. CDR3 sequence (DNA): TGCAGCGTCGGGGAAGGCAGGGGAGAGACCCAGTACTTC. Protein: CSVGEGRGETQYF. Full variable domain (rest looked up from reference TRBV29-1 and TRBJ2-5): SAVISQKPSRDICQRGTSLTIQCQVDSQVTMMFWYRQQPGQSLTLIATANQGSEATYESGFVIDKFPISRPNLTFSTLTVSNMSPEDSSIYLCSVGEGRGETQYFGPGTRLLVL.

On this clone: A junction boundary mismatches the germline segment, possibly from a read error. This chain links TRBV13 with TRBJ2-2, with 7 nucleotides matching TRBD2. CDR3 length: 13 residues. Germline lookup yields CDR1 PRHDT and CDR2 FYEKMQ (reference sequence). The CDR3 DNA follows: TGTGCCAGCAGGGGGGGGAACCCCGGGGAGCTGTTTTTT. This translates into CASRGGNPGELFF.

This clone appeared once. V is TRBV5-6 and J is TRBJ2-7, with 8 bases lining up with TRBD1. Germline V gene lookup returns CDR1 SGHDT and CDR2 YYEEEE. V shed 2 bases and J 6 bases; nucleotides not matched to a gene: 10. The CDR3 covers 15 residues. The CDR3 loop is CASSFLGQAPVEQYF. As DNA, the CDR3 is TGTGCCAGCAGCTTTCTGGGACAGGCTCCCGTCGAGCAGTACTTC.

This CDR3 reads CASSLEQAYEQYF. CDR3 DNA sequence: TGCGCCAGCAGCTTGGAACAGGCCTACGAGCAGTACTTC. This chain uses TRBV5-1 with TRBJ2-7, with D possibly being TRBD1 (5 bases). The ends were cut back, 0 bases at V and 2 bases at J, with 6 bases in the middle. CDR3 size: 13 residues. The germline gives CDR1 SGHRS, CDR2 YFSETQ.

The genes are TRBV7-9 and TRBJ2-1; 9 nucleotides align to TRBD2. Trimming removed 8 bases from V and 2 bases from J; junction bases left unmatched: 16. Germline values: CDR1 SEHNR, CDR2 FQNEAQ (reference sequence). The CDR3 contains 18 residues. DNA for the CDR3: TGTGCCAGCCGACCCTCCAACATAGCGGGAGAAACCTACAATGAGCAGTTCTTC. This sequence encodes CASRPSNIAGETYNEQFF.